The rows below give T cell receptor beta chains drawn from one sample of a study of regulatory T cells in long-lasting Graves disease. TCRdb recomputed calls from the multiplex PCR reads with MiXCR, one row per CDR3 protein. The sample includes over 250,000 distinct CDR3 sequences, around 23% of them seen just once. The starting material was peripheral blood mononuclear cells (PBMCs), obtained when the disease was refractory, from a patient treated with antithyroid drugs. The receptors originated from a female donor with Graves disease. Each CDR3 is given with its conserved first and last residue. The D gene is left open where the match is weak. Not every row has a clone size; where given, it reads once, few, many or a size class.

DNA,CDR3,D,size,V,J
TGTGCCAGCAGCCAAGATCTACAGGGCTATGGCTACACCTTC,CASSQDLQGYGYTF,NA,few,TRBV14,TRBJ1-2
TGCAGCGCGAGTCCCTACAATGAGCAGTTCTTC,CSASPYNEQFF,NA,NA,TRBV20-1,TRBJ2-1
TGTGCCAGCAGCCGGAACAGGGCGAACACCGGGGAGCTGTTTTTT,CASSRNRANTGELFF,NA,many,TRBV12-3/TRBV12-4,TRBJ2-2
TGCGCCAGCAGCCAATTTAGCGGGAGTAACTACGAGCAGTACTTC,CASSQFSGSNYEQYF,TRBD2,few,TRBV4-1,TRBJ2-7
TGTGCCAGCAGTTACTCGAATCCCGGGTATGGCTATGGCTACACCTTC,CASSYSNPGYGYGYTF,NA,NA,TRBV6-2/TRBV6-3,TRBJ1-2
TGTGCCAGCAGCTTATCTCTTCCACAGGGGGCGATTGAAGCTTTCTTT,CASSLSLPQGAIEAFF,TRBD1,few,TRBV7-9,TRBJ1-1
TGTGCCAGCAGCTTGGGGGGGACAGCGTCGAGGCACGAGCAGTACTTC,CASSLGGTASRHEQYF,TRBD1,NA,TRBV5-8,TRBJ2-7
TGTGCCAGCTGTCCTTTGAACACTGAAGCTTTCTTT,CASCPLNTEAFF,NA,NA,TRBV6-1,TRBJ1-1
TGTGCCTCCCGAAGATCCACCGCGGATTATGGCTACACCTTC,CASRRSTADYGYTF,NA,many,TRBV30,TRBJ1-2
TGTGCCAGCAGTGAATATGGGGGGCTCTACGAGCAGTACTTC,CASSEYGGLYEQYF,NA,few,TRBV25-1,TRBJ2-7
TGTGCCGGCAGTCCCACAGGGATTTCCTACGAGCAGTACTTC,CAGSPTGISYEQYF,NA,NA,TRBV27,TRBJ2-7
TGTGCCAGCAGCTTATGGCCTAGCGGTAACCAAGAGACCCAGTACTTC,CASSLWPSGNQETQYF,TRBD2,many,TRBV7-9,TRBJ2-5
TGTGCCAGCAGCTTGTCGACTAGCGGGAGTTGGAACGGGGAGCTGTTTTTT,CASSLSTSGSWNGELFF,TRBD2,few,TRBV7-9,TRBJ2-2
TGTGCCAGCCGAGGGACAGGGTATACCAAAAACATTCAGTACTTC,CASRGTGYTKNIQYF,TRBD1,many,TRBV6-1,TRBJ2-4
TGTGCCATCACTGCCAAAGCCGGGGAAATAAATGAGCAGTTCTTC,CAITAKAGEINEQFF,NA,once,TRBV10-3,TRBJ2-1
TGTGCCAGCAGTGCTCCGGGACAGGGATTGGGCACTGAAGCTTTCTTT,CASSAPGQGLGTEAFF,TRBD1,NA,TRBV12-3/TRBV12-4,TRBJ1-1
TGCGCCAGCAGGGACACTAGCGGGAGGGAGACCCAGTACTTC,CASRDTSGRETQYF,TRBD2,NA,TRBV5-1,TRBJ2-5
TGTGCCAGCAGAACCCAGGGTGGCGGGGAGCTGTTTTTT,CASRTQGGGELFF,NA,few,TRBV28,TRBJ2-2
TGTGCCAGCAGCTTAGAACCAGGGGGGGAAAACATTCAGTACTTC,CASSLEPGGENIQYF,NA,NA,TRBV7-2,TRBJ2-4
TGCAGCGTTGCTATATTGACTAGCGGGAGACGGCGGGAAGAGACCCAGTACTTC,CSVAILTSGRRREETQYF,TRBD2,few,TRBV29-1,TRBJ2-5
TGTGCCAGCAGCTTAGCGCGGACAGGGGGCCGGATAGAGACCCAGTACTTC,CASSLARTGGRIETQYF,TRBD1,few,TRBV7-9,TRBJ2-5
TGTGCCAGCTCACCACCTTATTCCCGGGAGACCCAGTACTTC,CASSPPYSRETQYF,NA,few,TRBV18,TRBJ2-5
TGTGCCAGCAGTTTTAGACAGTCCTACGAGCAGTACTTC,CASSFRQSYEQYF,NA,many,TRBV28,TRBJ2-7
TGCAGTGCTAGGTATGCGGGAGCAGCGACCCAGTACTTC,CSARYAGAATQYF,TRBD2,many,TRBV20-1,TRBJ2-5
TGTGCCAGCAGTCTACGAGGGGGTGAGCAGTTCTTC,CASSLRGGEQFF,NA,few,TRBV27,TRBJ2-1
TGTGCCATCAGTGAGCGGGATTGGGGCACTGAAGCTTTCTTT,CAISERDWGTEAFF,NA,NA,TRBV10-3,TRBJ1-1
TGTGCCAGCACGCTAGGGGCTGTGCTTACAGATACGCAGTATTTT,CASTLGAVLTDTQYF,NA,NA,TRBV7-9,TRBJ2-3
TGTGCCAGCAGACCGGGGGGGCTGGGTCAGCCCCAGCATTTT,CASRPGGLGQPQHF,NA,NA,TRBV6-2/TRBV6-3,TRBJ1-5
TGCGCCAGCAGCCAAGAAGGGTCTAGGCTCTACGAGCAGTACTTC,CASSQEGSRLYEQYF,NA,NA,TRBV4-3,TRBJ2-7
TGCGCCAGCTCCAAGACAGGGGGTTTCAAAAACATTCAGTACTTC,CASSKTGGFKNIQYF,TRBD1,NA,TRBV5-1,TRBJ2-4
TGTGCCAGTAGTATAGCCTCGACCCTTGGGGGAGAGACCCAGTACTTC,CASSIASTLGGETQYF,NA,NA,TRBV19,TRBJ2-5
TGTGCCAGCAGTTCTGGTAGGGGCCAGGAGACCCAGTACTTC,CASSSGRGQETQYF,NA,many,TRBV12-3/TRBV12-4,TRBJ2-5
TGTGCCAGCAGCAAAGGATGGGCTGAAGCTTTCTTT,CASSKGWAEAFF,NA,many,TRBV11-2,TRBJ1-1
TGTGCCAGCTCCCTCGTAAGGACACTCACAGCTGGGGCCAACGTCCTGACTTTC,CASSLVRTLTAGANVLTF,NA,few,TRBV6-1,TRBJ2-6
TGTGCCATCACAAACGGGGGTCACGGCTACACCTTC,CAITNGGHGYTF,NA,NA,TRBV19,TRBJ1-2
TGTGCCAGCAGCTTAGTCGGACGCGGAACTAGCACAGATACGCAGTATTTT,CASSLVGRGTSTDTQYF,NA,NA,TRBV7-9,TRBJ2-3
TGTGCCAGCCCGCAGGGTTACACCTTC,CASPQGYTF,NA,many,TRBV6-1,TRBJ1-2
TGTGCCAGCAGCCAAGAATCCGGGACAGGGGGCTACGAGCAGTACTTC,CASSQESGTGGYEQYF,TRBD1,NA,TRBV14,TRBJ2-7
TGTGCCACCAGCAGAGAGAGTGGAAACAATGAGCAGTTCTTC,CATSRESGNNEQFF,NA,NA,TRBV15,TRBJ2-1
TGTGCCAGCAGTTCTGCGGGGAACCCACCCCTCCACTTT,CASSSAGNPPLHF,NA,many,TRBV6-5,TRBJ1-6
TGCAGCGTTGGGGGGGGACGAGGGGACGAGACCCAGTACTTC,CSVGGGRGDETQYF,TRBD2,NA,TRBV29-1,TRBJ2-5
TGCAGCGTTGGTCAGACAGGGCCTAATGAAAAACTGTTTTTT,CSVGQTGPNEKLFF,TRBD1,few,TRBV29-1,TRBJ1-4
TGTGCCACCAGCAGTTTAGCGGGGACCCCGAATGAGCAGTTCTTC,CATSSLAGTPNEQFF,TRBD2,NA,TRBV15,TRBJ2-1
TGTGCCAGCAGCCTAGGGACTAGCGGCAATGAGCAGTTCTTC,CASSLGTSGNEQFF,TRBD2,many,TRBV2,TRBJ2-1
TGTGCCAGCAGGGAGACAGGGGACGAGACCCAGTACTTC,CASRETGDETQYF,TRBD1,many,TRBV6-1,TRBJ2-5